Below are 11 T cell receptor beta chains sequenced from a single sample in a study of shared clonotypes between healthy human individuals. Some clones are missing from TCRdb's copy, which holds only in-frame ones; the method was immunoSEQ multiplex PCR. The sample includes 1.5 million to 1.9 million clones, approximately 98% seen only once; the top ten take roughly 0.4%. Sequencing was done on a sample of naive CD4+ T cells sorted from blood. The subset denotes: CD45RA+ positively selected. Every receptor here comes from a man aged 25 to 40 in good health.

The chain links TRBV5-1 to TRBJ2-7, with 7 nucleotides matching TRBD2. CDR1 and CDR2 (germline): SGHRS, YFSETQ. Trimming at V came to 3 bases and at J to 1 base, leaving 7 bases not matched to a gene. This CDR3 is 15 amino acids long. The CDR3 sequence: CASSWGGDGSYEQYF. CDR3 DNA: TGCGCCAGCAGCTGGGGAGGGGACGGGTCCTACGAGCAGTACTTC.

Note on this clone: This specimen includes other DNA sequences encoding the same CDR3. The CDR3 spells CASSATGASYEQYF. CDR3 bases: TGTGCCAGCAGCGCGACAGGGGCCTCCTACGAGCAGTACTTC. The chain recombines TRBV9 with TRBJ2-7, with TRBD1 matching over 8 bases. The CDR3 has 14 amino acids. V was clipped by 3 bases and J by 0 bases; unmatched bases: 2. Germline CDR1 reads SGDLS; CDR2 reads YYNGEE.

The chain combines TRBV5-1 with TRBJ1-3; D perhaps matches TRBD1 (5 bases). This CDR3 has 15 residues. Germline V gene sequence: CDR1 SGHRS, CDR2 YFSETQ. Trimming took off 4 bases at V and 0 bases at J, with 11 bases between the two ends. The CDR3 nucleotides are TGCGCCAGCAGCGTCGAGGGGAGCTCTGGAAACACCATATATTTT. It codes for CASSVEGSSGNTIYF.

This sequence joins TRBV5-1 and TRBJ2-5, with 14 bases identical to TRBD2. V trimming: 2 bases; J trimming: 2 bases; junction bases outside the gene matches: 8. Germline V gene lookup returns CDR1 SGHRS and CDR2 YFSETQ. The CDR3 sequence is 18 residues long. As DNA, the CDR3 is TGCGCCAGCAGCTTTTACAGGGGACTAGCGGGAGTACAAGAGACCCAGTACTTC. It yields the protein CASSFYRGLAGVQETQYF.

Comment on this clone: Other DNA sequences from this sample encode an identical CDR3 as well. The V call is TRBV11-2, the J call TRBJ1-2; D perhaps matches TRBD1 (5 bases). Germline V gene sequence: CDR1 SGHAT, CDR2 FQNNGV. The CDR3 contains 13 residues. Trimming cost V 3 bases and J 1 base, with 6 bases left between them. CDR3 sequence reads: CASSLGRNYGYTF. CDR3 in DNA: TGTGCCAGCAGCTTGGGGCGTAACTATGGCTACACCTTC.

V and J are TRBV29-1 and TRBJ2-1; D gene ambiguous. Germline values: CDR1 SQVTM, CDR2 ANQGSEA. The CDR3 is 12 amino acids. The V and J ends lost 6 bases and 8 bases respectively, with 14 bases between them. CDR3 sequence: CSVELGQYEQFF. For the CDR3, the DNA is TGCAGCGTAGAGTTGGGTCAGTATGAGCAGTTCTTC.

The chain joins TRBV9 to TRBJ1-5, with 9 bases lining up with TRBD1. The V segment lost 1 base and the J segment 5 bases; nucleotides outside the gene matches: 4. From germline, CDR1 is SGDLS and CDR2 YYNGEE. This CDR3 region has 15 residues. As DNA, the CDR3 is TGTGCCAGCAGCGTATCCGGACAGGGGCATCAGCCCCAGCATTTT. Protein product: CASSVSGQGHQPQHF.

V and J are TRBV29-1 and TRBJ2-5; TRBD2 matches 12 bases. Trimming at V came to 7 bases and at J to 1 base, leaving 7 bases not matched to a gene. CDR3 size: 15 residues. CDR1 and CDR2 from the germline V gene are SQVTM and ANQGSEA. The CDR3 here is CSASGTSGFQETQYF. CDR3 in DNA: TGCAGCGCCTCGGGGACTAGCGGGTTCCAAGAGACCCAGTACTTC.

The gene calls are TRBV5-1 and TRBJ2-3; no clear D gene. The V and J ends lost 4 bases and 1 base respectively, with 16 bases between them. Germline CDR1 reads SGHRS; CDR2 reads YFSETQ. CDR3 length equals 16 residues. The CDR3 bases are TGCGCCAGCAGCCCGCAATGGCGCCCCGGCACAGATACGCAGTATTTT. This encodes CASSPQWRPGTDTQYF.

The chain recombines TRBV19 with TRBJ1-5; the match to TRBD1 covers 9 bases. The CDR3 runs 17 residues. Germline trimming cut 4 bases from V and 4 bases from J; bases unmatched to any gene: 11. CDR1 is LNHDA, CDR2 SQIVND, per germline (reference sequence). DNA for the CDR3: TGTGCCAGTAGTACCCGCCGCGGGACAGGGCTGAATCAGCCCCAGCATTTT. Protein product: CASSTRRGTGLNQPQHF.

The chain combines TRBV6-6 with TRBJ2-7; 10 positions agree with TRBD2. Germline V gene lookup returns CDR1 MNHNY and CDR2 SVGAGI (reference sequence). V shed 7 bases and J 9 bases; nucleotides not matched to a gene: 12. The CDR3 loop spans 14 amino acids. CDR3 sequence reads: CASTESSGSLRQYF. The CDR3 DNA is TGTGCCAGCACTGAATCTAGCGGGAGTCTTCGGCAGTACTTC.